This T cell receptor beta chain was recovered during a study of human T cells and chemical hapten exposure. Across the study: There were per-sample TCR yield variations, arising mainly from small pooled library volume differences. Findings of the study overall: No change in TCRs above 1 in 1000 frequency was produced by DPC sensitization.

Time point indicated: healthy volunteer bleed at 2 weeks. Total RNA was isolated from whole blood that had not been fractionated. Individual cDNA molecules received unique molecular identifiers in the library. In the source study's methods: Samples ranged from roughly 23,224 to 700,000 TCRs, with a median of roughly 95,000. From the RACE reads, TCRdb called clonotypes with MiXCR, one entry per CDR3 protein. TCRdb's processing, not the authors' own work, is the source of the V and J calls. This table holds some 120,000 distinct CDR3 sequences, approximately 10% found once. There are many counts of this clonotype. Its target is not known. The sequence was collected from a male donor in good health. Some clones in this sample may be carry-over from other donors' samples. Sample: whole blood.

The CDR3 spells CSVRATATNEKLFF. CDR3 nucleotides: TGCAGCGTTAGGGCGACAGCAACTAATGAAAAACTGTTTTTT. The V call is TRBV29-1, the J call TRBJ1-4, with a weak D call TRBD1 (5 bases). V was trimmed by 5 bases and J by 0 bases, leaving 10 bases between them. Germline V CDR1 and CDR2: SQVTM, ANQGSEA. The CDR3 totals 14 residues.